Given below is one T cell receptor (beta chain) in context. Antigen unknown. Germline V gene sequence: CDR1 SGHDT, CDR2 YYEEEE. The CDR3 has 12 amino acids. J gave up 14 bases and V 3 bases, and 9 bases lay outside the gene matches. The sample originates from a study of T cell responses to AZD1222 COVID-19 vaccine. The protocol was immunoSEQ multiplex PCR, while the TCRdb copy is restricted to in-frame clones and leaves out a portion. This repertoire shows 80,000 to 90,000 clones, about 93% found once; its top ten account for less than 5.5%. Overall study findings and caveats: White British donors predominated, females outnumbered males, and clonal diversity was possibly underestimated. Regions 160-218 and 743-854 dominated among vaccine-associated CD4 TCRs spanning spike. It was only after the peak T cell response that any repertoires were sampled.

This TCR came from an adult in good health. The chain is built from TRBV5-6 and TRBJ1-2, with 8 bases matching TRBD1. The sample consisted of peripheral blood, taken on day 0 of MenACWY control vaccination. CDR3 sequence reads: CASSWGQAGSTF. As DNA, the CDR3 is TGTGCCAGCAGCTGGGGACAGGCGGGTAGTACCTTC.